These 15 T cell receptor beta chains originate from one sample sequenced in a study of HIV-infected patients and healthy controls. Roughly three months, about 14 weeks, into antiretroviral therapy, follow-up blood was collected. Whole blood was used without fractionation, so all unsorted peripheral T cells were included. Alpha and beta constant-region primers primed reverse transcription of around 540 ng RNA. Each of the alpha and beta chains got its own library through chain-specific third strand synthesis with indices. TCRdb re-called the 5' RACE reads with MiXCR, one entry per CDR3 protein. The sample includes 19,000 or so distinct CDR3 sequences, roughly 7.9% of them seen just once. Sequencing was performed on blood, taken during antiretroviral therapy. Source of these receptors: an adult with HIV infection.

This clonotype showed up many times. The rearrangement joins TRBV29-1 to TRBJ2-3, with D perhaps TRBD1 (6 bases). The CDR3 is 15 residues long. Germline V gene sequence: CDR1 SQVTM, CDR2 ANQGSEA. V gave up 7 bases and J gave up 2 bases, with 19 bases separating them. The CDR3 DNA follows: TGCAGCGACGCATCTGGAACAGGGACCACAGATACGCAGTATTTT. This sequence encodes CSDASGTGTTDTQYF.

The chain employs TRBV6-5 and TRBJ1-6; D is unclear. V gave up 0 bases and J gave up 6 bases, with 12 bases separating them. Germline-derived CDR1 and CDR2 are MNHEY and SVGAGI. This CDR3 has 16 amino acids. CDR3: CASSYSIASPNSPLHF. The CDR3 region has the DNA TGTGCCAGCAGTTACTCGATCGCTAGCCCTAATTCACCCCTCCACTTT.

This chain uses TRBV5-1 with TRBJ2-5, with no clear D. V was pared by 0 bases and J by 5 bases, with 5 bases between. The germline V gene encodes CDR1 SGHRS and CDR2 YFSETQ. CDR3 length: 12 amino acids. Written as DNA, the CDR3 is TGCGCCAGCAGCTTGGGGCGTGAGACCCAGTACTTC. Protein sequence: CASSLGRETQYF.

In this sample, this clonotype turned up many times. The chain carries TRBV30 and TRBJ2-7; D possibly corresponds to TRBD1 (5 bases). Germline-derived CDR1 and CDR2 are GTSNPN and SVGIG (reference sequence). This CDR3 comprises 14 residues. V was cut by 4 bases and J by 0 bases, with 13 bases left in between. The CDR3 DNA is TGTGCCTGGAACGATTTGGGGCTCTCCTACGAGCAGTACTTC. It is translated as CAWNDLGLSYEQYF.

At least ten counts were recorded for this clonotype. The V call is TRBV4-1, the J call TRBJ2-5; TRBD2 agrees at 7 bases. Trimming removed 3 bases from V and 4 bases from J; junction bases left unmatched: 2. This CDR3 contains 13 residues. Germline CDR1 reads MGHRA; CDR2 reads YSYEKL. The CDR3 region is CASSHPSGETQYF. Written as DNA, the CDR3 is TGCGCCAGCAGCCACCCTAGCGGAGAGACCCAGTACTTC.

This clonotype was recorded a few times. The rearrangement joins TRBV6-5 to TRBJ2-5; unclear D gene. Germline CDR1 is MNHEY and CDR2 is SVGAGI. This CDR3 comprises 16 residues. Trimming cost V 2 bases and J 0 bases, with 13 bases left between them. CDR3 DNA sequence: TGTGCCAGCAGTTACCTCCCTGGAAGCAACCAAGAGACCCAGTACTTC. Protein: CASSYLPGSNQETQYF.

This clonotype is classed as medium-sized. The CDR3 coding sequence is TGCAGTGCCTATAGCCCAGATACGCAGTATTTT. It is translated as CSAYSPDTQYF. This sequence joins TRBV20-1 and TRBJ2-3; no firm D call. Germline V gene lookup returns CDR1 DFQATT and CDR2 SNEGSKA (reference sequence). The V end was cut by 6 bases, the J end by 4 bases, with 8 bases between. The CDR3 loop spans 11 amino acids.

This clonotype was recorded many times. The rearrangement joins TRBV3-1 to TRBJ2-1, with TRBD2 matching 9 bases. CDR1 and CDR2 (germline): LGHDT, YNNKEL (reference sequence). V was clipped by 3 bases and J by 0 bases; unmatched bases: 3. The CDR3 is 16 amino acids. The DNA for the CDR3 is TGTGCCAGCAGCCATAGCGGGAGTCACTCCTACAATGAGCAGTTCTTC. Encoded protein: CASSHSGSHSYNEQFF.

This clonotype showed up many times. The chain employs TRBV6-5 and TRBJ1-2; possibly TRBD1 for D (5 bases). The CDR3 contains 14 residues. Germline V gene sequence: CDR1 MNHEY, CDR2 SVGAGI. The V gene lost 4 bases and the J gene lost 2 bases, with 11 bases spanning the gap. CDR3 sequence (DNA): TGTGCCAGCAGTTTCTACTCAGGGAACTATGGCTACACCTTC. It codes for CASSFYSGNYGYTF.

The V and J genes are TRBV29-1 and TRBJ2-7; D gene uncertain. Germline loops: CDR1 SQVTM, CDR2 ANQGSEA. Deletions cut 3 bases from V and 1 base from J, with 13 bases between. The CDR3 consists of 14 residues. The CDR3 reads CSVDSTGQSYEQYF. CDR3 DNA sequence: TGCAGCGTTGACAGCACCGGGCAGTCCTACGAGCAGTACTTC.

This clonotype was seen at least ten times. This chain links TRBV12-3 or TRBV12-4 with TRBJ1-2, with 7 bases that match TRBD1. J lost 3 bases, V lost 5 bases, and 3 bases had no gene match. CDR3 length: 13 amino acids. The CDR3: CASSRGQDYGYTF. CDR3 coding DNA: TGTGCCAGCAGTCGCGGACAGGACTATGGCTACACCTTC.

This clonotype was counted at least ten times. CDR3 sequence (DNA): TGTGCCAGCAGCTTATACAGGAACACTGAAGCTTTCTTT. It translates to CASSLYRNTEAFF. The chain links TRBV5-5 to TRBJ1-1; D gene unclear. The V gene lost 2 bases and the J gene lost 1 base, with 6 bases spanning the gap. Germline V gives CDR1 SGHKS, CDR2 YYEKEE (reference sequence). The CDR3 is 13 amino acids.

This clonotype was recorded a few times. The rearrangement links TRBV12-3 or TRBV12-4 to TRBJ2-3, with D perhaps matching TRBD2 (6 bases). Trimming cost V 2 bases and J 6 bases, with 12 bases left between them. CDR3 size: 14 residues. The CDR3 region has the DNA TGTGCCAGCAGTTTAAGGGCTAGCGCTGATACGCAGTATTTT. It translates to CASSLRASADTQYF.

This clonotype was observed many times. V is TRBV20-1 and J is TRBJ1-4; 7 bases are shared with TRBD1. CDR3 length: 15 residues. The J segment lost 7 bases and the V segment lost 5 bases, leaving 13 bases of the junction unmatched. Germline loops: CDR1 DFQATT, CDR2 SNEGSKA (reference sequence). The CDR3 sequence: CSARAFGTESEKLFF. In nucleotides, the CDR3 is TGCAGTGCTCGCGCATTTGGGACAGAAAGTGAAAAACTGTTTTTT.

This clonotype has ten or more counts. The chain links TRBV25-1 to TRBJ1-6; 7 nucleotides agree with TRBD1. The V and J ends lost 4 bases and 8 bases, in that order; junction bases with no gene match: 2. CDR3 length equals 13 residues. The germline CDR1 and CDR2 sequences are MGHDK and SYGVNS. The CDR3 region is CASSAGGHSPLHF. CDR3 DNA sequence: TGTGCCAGCAGTGCAGGGGGGCATTCACCCCTCCACTTT.